This T cell receptor beta chain was profiled in a study of T cell clusters in autoimmune cytopenias (dated by TCRdb to the late 2010s). About the full investigation: Per sample, TRB sequencing gave a median depth of approximately 54,000 reads and a median of 2,350 distinct TRB clonotypes. Alongside healthy, CLL and autoimmune hepatitis controls, autoimmune cytopenia patients had their peripheral blood TRB and IGH repertoires sequenced at active disease and again during treatment follow-up. The goal of the study was to find out whether patients with autoimmune cytopenia have a disease-specific immune repertoire signature that could be used as a blood-based biomarker.

Details on this clonotype: The specificity of this receptor is unknown.

The germline V gene sets CDR1 to SGHVS and CDR2 to FNYEAQ. From the cysteine through the phenylalanine, the CDR3 covers 14 amino acids. This entry has no DNA. Beyond this particular receptor, the publication reports: A lack of physiological T cell clusters in primary autoimmune cytopenia patients was suggested by GLIPH, as 51 clusters were found to be exclusive to healthy donors versus about 16 exclusive to patients. Shifts in the TRB repertoire, including less even repertoires in secondary cytopenia and CLL, were mostly a reflection of lymphoma bias and not of autoimmunity. In the comparison of secondary cytopenia with CLL, no cluster-lack signature showed up, apparently because the dominant lymphoma-associated repertoire masked the signature. Healthy donors showed almost three-fold more exclusive TRB clusters than active autoimmune hepatitis patients, consistent with an autoimmunity-wide signature. The T cell clusters were only ever defined in silico, so experimental validation of their functional role was still needed.

For each sample, TRB amplification used roughly 250 ng of peripheral blood genomic DNA, equal to some 38,000 genome equivalents. TRB rearrangements were amplified by multiplex PCR using a touch-down protocol with TRB-A and TRB-B primer pools mixed in one tube. Two consecutive PCR reactions with Phusion HS II polymerase added Illumina adapters and sample indices to the amplicons. After gel purification with the NucleoSpin Gel and PCR Clean-up kit, the amplicons were quantified by Qubit and checked for quality on an Agilent 2100 Bioanalyzer. Libraries were sequenced on an Illumina MiSeq using 600-cycle, single-indexed, paired-end runs. Per the source publication's procedure: Alignment and assembly of TRB reads were performed with MiXCR version 2.1.12 and the default MiXCR reference library. A clone was defined by each unique CDR3 nucleotide sequence, and the analysis included only productive sequences supported by at least two reads. Alpha-parameterized diversity profiles (alpha 0 to 5), including the Shannon (alpha 1) and Simpson (alpha 2) indices, were computed with an R script to assess repertoire diversity. Combinatorial TRB VJ usage was computed with the tcR package and compared between cohorts by principal component analysis with ade4. GLIPH clustering of TCRbeta CDR3s was carried out on cohort pairs matched by age and read depth, and cluster frequencies were compared by Wilcoxon test. Through TCRdb reprocessing, the reads give one entry per CDR3 protein sequence; DNA is omitted. These V and J calls derive from TCRdb rather than the authors' analysis. The sample table gives more than 1,500 distinct CDR3 sequences. Approximately 69% of the sample is held by the ten biggest clonotypes.

Here the chain combines TRBV7-6 and TRBJ1-4. Sequencing was carried out using peripheral blood. The receptor comes from a human donor with an autoimmune cytopenia, with autoimmune hepatitis or in good health (not recorded which). Here the CDR3 is given as CASSLLPENEKLFF.